Listed below are T cell receptor beta chains from one sample, sequenced in a study of CXCR3-negative and CXCR3-positive naive CD8 T cells. TCRdb reprocessed the 5' RACE reads; each CDR3 protein has one entry and no DNA is given. The table lists tens of thousands of distinct CDR3 sequences. The sequenced sample was naive CXCR3- CD8+ T cells from blood. These receptors were taken from a human donor in good health. Some clones in this sample may be carry-over from other donors' samples. The CDR3 runs from the conserved cysteine through the conserved F or W. Rows may omit the clone size; those that give it use once, few, many or a size class.

TRBJ2-3 | TRBV20-1 | - | CSARPRTGADTQYF
TRBJ1-1 | TRBV5-1 | - | CASSDSGANTEAFF
TRBJ2-7 | TRBV20-1 | - | CSANEGRGFYYEQYF
TRBJ1-3 | TRBV7-9 | - | CAAGPGNTIYF
TRBJ2-2 | TRBV6-4 | - | CASSDLAGGLTGELFF
TRBJ2-7 | TRBV29-1 | - | CSVEPGDYSYEQYF
TRBJ2-7 | TRBV12-3/TRBV12-4 | - | CASSATRMYTDYEQYF
TRBJ2-1 | TRBV19 | - | CASSMTAYNEQFF
TRBJ2-1 | TRBV28 | - | CASSFLVDSSNEQFF
TRBJ2-7 | TRBV29-1 | - | CSVLNRLSYEQYF
TRBJ2-7 | TRBV27 | - | CASSLSLAYEQYF
TRBJ1-4 | TRBV7-8 | - | CASSPPDRDREKLFF
TRBJ2-2 | TRBV12-3/TRBV12-4 | - | CASSLGPMGRGGTGELFF
TRBJ2-7 | TRBV28 | - | CASSLGGLYEQYF
TRBJ2-7 | TRBV12-3/TRBV12-4 | medium-sized | CASKRGRGDEQYF
TRBJ1-1 | TRBV5-5 | - | CASSLEVRLNTEAFF
TRBJ2-3 | TRBV12-3/TRBV12-4 | - | CASNLGLAGVDTQYF
TRBJ1-4 | TRBV29-1 | - | CSVGTPATNEKLFF
TRBJ2-7 | TRBV24-1 | - | CATSAPAGGSEQYF
TRBJ1-6 | TRBV7-2 | - | CASSPQGPLVNSPLHF
TRBJ1-2 | TRBV28 | - | CASSLPGTVYGYTF
TRBJ2-1 | TRBV28 | - | CASIIGDEQFF
TRBJ1-2 | TRBV4-3 | - | CASSQAPGTGDFDAGYTF
TRBJ2-1 | TRBV6-2/TRBV6-3 | medium-sized | CASSYVGGGSYNEQFF
TRBJ1-6 | TRBV7-9 | - | CASSSGPNSPLHF
TRBJ2-5 | TRBV7-8 | - | CASSLAGTSLLVDQYF
TRBJ2-1 | TRBV11-3 | - | CASSLDRPSGRNEQFF
TRBJ1-3 | TRBV5-4 | - | CASSEDRSGNTIYF
TRBJ2-1 | TRBV4-3 | - | CASSQDRGLSLNEQFF
TRBJ2-7 | TRBV4-1 | - | CASSQGLAGGYVQYF
TRBJ1-2 | TRBV29-1 | - | CSVRDRFGVDGYTF
TRBJ1-5 | TRBV29-1 | - | CSVEEGGTGNQPQHF
TRBJ2-7 | TRBV28 | - | CASTSLLRDSSYEQYF
TRBJ2-7 | TRBV10-1 | medium-sized | CASSDFSGMAYEQYF
TRBJ2-7 | TRBV7-9 | - | CASRPLAGGSYEQYF
TRBJ2-7 | TRBV7-9 | - | CASSETGTGGHEQYF
TRBJ2-5 | TRBV7-2 | - | CASSLVLVQETQYF
TRBJ1-2 | TRBV5-1 | - | CASSAPSQGPNYGYTF
TRBJ2-1 | TRBV28 | - | CASSFQEGRSYNEQFF
TRBJ2-3 | TRBV3-1 | - | CASTGTSGANTDTQYF
TRBJ2-7 | TRBV23-1 | - | CASSQGRRYYEQYF
TRBJ2-7 | TRBV6-2/TRBV6-3 | - | CASSYSWGSEQYF
TRBJ2-3 | TRBV7-3 | - | CASSFGSGVQYF
TRBJ2-1 | TRBV5-1 | - | CASSLLGSYNEQFF
TRBJ1-4 | TRBV28 | - | CASSLGREGSREKLFF
TRBJ2-1 | TRBV2 | - | CASSDRSSYNEQFF
TRBJ1-6 | TRBV15 | - | CATSSDGDNSPLHF
TRBJ2-3 | TRBV4-2 | - | CASSPARGGADTQYF
TRBJ2-2 | TRBV15 | - | CATSSDREPTGELFF
TRBJ2-1 | TRBV14 | - | CASSQWTSGDNEQFF
TRBJ2-5 | TRBV7-7 | - | CASSLSGNQETQYF
TRBJ2-5 | TRBV7-8 | - | CASSLGGRETQYF
TRBJ2-3 | TRBV7-2 | - | CASSVEYTQYF